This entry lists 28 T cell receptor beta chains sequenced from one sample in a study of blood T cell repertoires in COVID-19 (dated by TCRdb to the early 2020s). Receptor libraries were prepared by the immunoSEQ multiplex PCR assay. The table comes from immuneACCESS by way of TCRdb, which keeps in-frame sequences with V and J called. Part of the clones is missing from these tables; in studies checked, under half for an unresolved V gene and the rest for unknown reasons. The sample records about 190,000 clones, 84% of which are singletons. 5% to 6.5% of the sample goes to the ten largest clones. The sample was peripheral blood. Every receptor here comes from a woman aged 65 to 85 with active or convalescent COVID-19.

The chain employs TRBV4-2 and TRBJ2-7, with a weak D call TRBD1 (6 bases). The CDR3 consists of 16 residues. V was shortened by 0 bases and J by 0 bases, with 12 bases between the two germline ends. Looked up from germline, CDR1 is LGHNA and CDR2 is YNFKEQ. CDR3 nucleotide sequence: TGTGCCAGCAGCCAAGACTGGCAGGGGTCCTCCTACGAGCAGTACTTC. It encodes CASSQDWQGSSYEQYF.

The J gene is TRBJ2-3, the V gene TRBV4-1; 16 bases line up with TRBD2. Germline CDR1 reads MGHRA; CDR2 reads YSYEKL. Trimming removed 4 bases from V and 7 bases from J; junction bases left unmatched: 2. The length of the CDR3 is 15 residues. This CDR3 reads CASSLGLAGGHTQYF. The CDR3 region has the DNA TGCGCCAGCAGCCTGGGACTAGCGGGAGGGCATACGCAGTATTTT.

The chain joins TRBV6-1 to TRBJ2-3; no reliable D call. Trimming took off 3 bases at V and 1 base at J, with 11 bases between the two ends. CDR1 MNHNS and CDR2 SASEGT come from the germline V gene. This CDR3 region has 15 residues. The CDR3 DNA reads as TGTGCCAGCAGTGAGGGCAGAGTAGGCACAGATACGCAGTATTTT. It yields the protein CASSEGRVGTDTQYF.

As DNA, the CDR3 is TGTGCCAGCAGTGGACAGGGGGCAAACGGGGAGCTGTTTTTT. Translating it yields CASSGQGANGELFF. The V gene is TRBV27, the J gene TRBJ2-2, with 11 bases that match TRBD1. V dropped 5 bases and J dropped 7; count of bases not matched to a gene: 3. Germline V gene lookup returns CDR1 MNHEY and CDR2 SMNVEV (reference sequence). The CDR3 is 14 amino acids.

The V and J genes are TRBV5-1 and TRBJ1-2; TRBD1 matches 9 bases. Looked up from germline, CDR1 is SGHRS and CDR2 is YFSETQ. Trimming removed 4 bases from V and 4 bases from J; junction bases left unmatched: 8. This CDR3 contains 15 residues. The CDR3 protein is CASSVPGQGVYGYTF. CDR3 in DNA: TGCGCCAGCAGCGTTCCGGGACAGGGCGTCTATGGCTACACCTTC. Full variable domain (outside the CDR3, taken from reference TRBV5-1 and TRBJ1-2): KAGVTQTPRYLIKTRGQQVTLSCSPISGHRSVSWYQQTPGQGLQFLFEYFSETQRNKGNFPGRFSGRQFSNSRSEMNVSTLELGDSALYLCASSVPGQGVYGYTFGSGTRLTVV.

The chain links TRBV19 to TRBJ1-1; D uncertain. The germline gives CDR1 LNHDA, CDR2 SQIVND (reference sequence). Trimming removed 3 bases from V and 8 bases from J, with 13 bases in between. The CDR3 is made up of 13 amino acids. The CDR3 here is CASSIALPREAFF. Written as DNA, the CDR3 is TGTGCCAGTAGTATCGCGCTCCCGCGGGAAGCTTTCTTT.

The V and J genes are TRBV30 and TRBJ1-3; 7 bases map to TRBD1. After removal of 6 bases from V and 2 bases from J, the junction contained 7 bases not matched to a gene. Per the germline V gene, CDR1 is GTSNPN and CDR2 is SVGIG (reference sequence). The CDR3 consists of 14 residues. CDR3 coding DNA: TGTGCCTGCCTCAGGGGGGAGGCTGGAAACACCATATATTTT. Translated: CACLRGEAGNTIYF.

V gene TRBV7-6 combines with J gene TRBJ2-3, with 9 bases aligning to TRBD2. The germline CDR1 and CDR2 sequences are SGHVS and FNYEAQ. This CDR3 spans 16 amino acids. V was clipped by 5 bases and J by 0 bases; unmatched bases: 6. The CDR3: CASSTLGLASTDTQYF. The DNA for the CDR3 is TGTGCCAGCAGCACCTTGGGACTAGCCAGCACAGATACGCAGTATTTT.

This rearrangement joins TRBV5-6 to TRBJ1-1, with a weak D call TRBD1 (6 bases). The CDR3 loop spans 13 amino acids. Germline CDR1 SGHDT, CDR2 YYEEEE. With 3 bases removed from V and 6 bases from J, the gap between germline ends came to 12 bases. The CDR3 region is CASSWGPGAEAFF. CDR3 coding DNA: TGTGCCAGCAGCTGGGGGCCAGGGGCTGAAGCTTTCTTT.

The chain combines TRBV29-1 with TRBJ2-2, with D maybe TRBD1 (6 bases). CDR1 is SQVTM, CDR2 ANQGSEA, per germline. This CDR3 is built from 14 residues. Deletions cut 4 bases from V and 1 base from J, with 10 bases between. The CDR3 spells CSVVEQGNTGELFF. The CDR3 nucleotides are TGCAGCGTTGTGGAACAGGGGAACACCGGGGAGCTGTTTTTT.

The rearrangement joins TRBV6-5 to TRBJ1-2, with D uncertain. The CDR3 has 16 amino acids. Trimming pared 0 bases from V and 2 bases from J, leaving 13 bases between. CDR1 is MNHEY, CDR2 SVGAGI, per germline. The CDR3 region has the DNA TGTGCCAGCAGTTACTCGTATCTTGGCAAGAACTATGGCTACACCTTC. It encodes CASSYSYLGKNYGYTF.

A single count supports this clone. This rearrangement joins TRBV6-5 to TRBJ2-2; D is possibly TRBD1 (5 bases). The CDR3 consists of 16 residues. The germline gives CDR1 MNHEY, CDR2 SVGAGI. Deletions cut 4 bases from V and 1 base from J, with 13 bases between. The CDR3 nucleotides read TGTGCCAGCAGTTTCCGGACAAGATTGAACACCGGGGAGCTGTTTTTT. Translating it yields CASSFRTRLNTGELFF.

CDR3 residues: CASSVSQGYEQYF. The CDR3 coding sequence is TGTGCCAGCAGTGTATCTCAGGGCTACGAGCAGTACTTC. This sequence joins TRBV6-4 and TRBJ2-7; D is perhaps TRBD1 (5 bases). CDR1 and CDR2 (germline): MRHNA, SNTAGT. V lost 4 bases and J lost 3, with 10 bases in between. This CDR3 has 13 residues.

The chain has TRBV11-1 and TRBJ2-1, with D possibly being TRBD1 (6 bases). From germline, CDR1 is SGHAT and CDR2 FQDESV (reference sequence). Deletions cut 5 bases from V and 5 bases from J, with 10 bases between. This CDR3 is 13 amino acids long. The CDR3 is CASSHRQDNEQFF. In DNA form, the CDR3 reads TGTGCCAGCAGCCACAGACAGGACAATGAGCAGTTCTTC.

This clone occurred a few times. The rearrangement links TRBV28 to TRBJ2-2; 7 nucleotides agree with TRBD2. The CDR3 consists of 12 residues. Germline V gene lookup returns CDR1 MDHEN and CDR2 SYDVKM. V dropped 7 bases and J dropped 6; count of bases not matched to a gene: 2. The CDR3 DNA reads TGTGCCAGCATAGGGAGGGCCGGGGAGCTGTTTTTT. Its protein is CASIGRAGELFF.

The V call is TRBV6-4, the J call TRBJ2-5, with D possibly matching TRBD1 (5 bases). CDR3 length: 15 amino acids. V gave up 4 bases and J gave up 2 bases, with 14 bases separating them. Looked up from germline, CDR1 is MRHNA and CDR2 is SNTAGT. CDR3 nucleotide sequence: TGTGCCAGCAGTGCTATCCCCGGACAACAAGAGACCCAGTACTTC. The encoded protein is CASSAIPGQQETQYF.

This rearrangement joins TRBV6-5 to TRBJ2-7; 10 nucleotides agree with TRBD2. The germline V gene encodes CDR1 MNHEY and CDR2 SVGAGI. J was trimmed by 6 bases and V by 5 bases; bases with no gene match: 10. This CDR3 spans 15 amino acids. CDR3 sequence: CASSKWLAGASEQYF. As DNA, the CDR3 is TGTGCCAGCAGTAAGTGGCTAGCGGGAGCCTCCGAGCAGTACTTC.

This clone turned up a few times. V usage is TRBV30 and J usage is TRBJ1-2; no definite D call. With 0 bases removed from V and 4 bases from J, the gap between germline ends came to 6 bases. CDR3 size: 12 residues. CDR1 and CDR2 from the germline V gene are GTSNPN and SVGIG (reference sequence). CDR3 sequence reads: CAWSVLSYGYTF. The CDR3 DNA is TGTGCCTGGAGTGTACTTAGCTATGGCTACACCTTC.

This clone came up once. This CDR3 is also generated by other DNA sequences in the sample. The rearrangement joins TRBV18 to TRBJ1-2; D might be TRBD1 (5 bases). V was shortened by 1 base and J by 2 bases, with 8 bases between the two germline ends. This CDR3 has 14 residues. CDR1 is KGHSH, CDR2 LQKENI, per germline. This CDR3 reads CASSPQGQNYGYTF. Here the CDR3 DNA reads TGTGCCAGCTCACCACAGGGGCAGAACTATGGCTACACCTTC.

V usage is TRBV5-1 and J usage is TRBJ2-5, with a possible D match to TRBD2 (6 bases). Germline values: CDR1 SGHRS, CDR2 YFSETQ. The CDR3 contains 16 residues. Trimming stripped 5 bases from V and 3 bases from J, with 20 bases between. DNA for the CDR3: TGCGCCAGCAGGCTAAACTCCGGGACTTTCGAAGAGACCCAGTACTTC. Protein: CASRLNSGTFEETQYF.

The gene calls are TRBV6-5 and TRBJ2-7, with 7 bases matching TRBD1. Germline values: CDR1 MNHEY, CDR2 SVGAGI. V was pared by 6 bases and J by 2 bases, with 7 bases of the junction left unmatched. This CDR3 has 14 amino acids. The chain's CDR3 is CASRPGQGAYEQYF. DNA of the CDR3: TGTGCCAGCAGACCAGGGCAGGGGGCCTACGAGCAGTACTTC.

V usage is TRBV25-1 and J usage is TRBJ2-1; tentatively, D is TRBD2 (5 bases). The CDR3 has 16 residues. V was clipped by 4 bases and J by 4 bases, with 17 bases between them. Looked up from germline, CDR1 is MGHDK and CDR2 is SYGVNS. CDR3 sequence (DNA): TGTGCCAGCAGTGGTCTAGGAGGCCCCGATTACAATGAGCAGTTCTTC. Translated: CASSGLGGPDYNEQFF.

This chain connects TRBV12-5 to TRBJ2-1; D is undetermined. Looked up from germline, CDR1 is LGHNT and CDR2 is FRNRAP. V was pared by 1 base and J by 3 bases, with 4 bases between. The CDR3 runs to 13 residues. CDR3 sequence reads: CASGLGGYNEQFF. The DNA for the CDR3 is TGTGCTAGTGGTTTGGGCGGCTACAATGAGCAGTTCTTC.

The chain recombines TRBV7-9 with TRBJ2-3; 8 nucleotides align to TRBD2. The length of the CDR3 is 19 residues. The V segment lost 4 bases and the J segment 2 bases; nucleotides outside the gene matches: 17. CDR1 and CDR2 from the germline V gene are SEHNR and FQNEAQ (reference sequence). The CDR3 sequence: CASSSRGSSGSGPTDTQYF. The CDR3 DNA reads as TGTGCCAGCAGCTCGCGGGGCTCTAGCGGGTCCGGCCCCACAGATACGCAGTATTTT.

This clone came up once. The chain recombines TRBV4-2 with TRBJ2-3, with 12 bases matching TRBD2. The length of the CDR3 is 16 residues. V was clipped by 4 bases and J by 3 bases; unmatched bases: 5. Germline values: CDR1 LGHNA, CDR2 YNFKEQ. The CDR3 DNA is TGTGCCAGCAGCCCTCAGACTAGCGGGAGTACAGATACGCAGTATTTT. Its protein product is CASSPQTSGSTDTQYF.

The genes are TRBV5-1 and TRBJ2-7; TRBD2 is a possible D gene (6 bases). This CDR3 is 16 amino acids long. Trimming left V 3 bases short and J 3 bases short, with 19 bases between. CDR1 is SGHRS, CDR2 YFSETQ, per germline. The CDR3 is CASSSKARGIDYEQYF. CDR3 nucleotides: TGCGCCAGCAGCTCTAAGGCGCGCGGGATAGACTACGAGCAGTACTTC. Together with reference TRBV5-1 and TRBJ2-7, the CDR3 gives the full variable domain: KAGVTQTPRYLIKTRGQQVTLSCSPISGHRSVSWYQQTPGQGLQFLFEYFSETQRNKGNFPGRFSGRQFSNSRSEMNVSTLELGDSALYLCASSSKARGIDYEQYFGPGTRLTVT.

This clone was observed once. The CDR3 loop is CASSYSIGRRNNEQFF. The CDR3 DNA is TGTGCCAGCAGTTACTCGATTGGGAGAAGGAACAATGAGCAGTTCTTC. The chain has TRBV6-5 and TRBJ2-1; TRBD2 might be the D (5 bases). The CDR3 runs to 16 residues. The V end was cut by 0 bases, the J end by 5 bases, with 14 bases between. Germline CDR1 and CDR2: MNHEY and SVGAGI.

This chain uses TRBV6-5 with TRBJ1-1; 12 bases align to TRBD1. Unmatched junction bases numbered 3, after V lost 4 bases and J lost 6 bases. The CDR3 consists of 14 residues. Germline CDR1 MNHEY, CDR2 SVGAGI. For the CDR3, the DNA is TGTGCCAGCAGTTCGGGACAGGGGGCACCTGAAGCTTTCTTT. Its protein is CASSSGQGAPEAFF.